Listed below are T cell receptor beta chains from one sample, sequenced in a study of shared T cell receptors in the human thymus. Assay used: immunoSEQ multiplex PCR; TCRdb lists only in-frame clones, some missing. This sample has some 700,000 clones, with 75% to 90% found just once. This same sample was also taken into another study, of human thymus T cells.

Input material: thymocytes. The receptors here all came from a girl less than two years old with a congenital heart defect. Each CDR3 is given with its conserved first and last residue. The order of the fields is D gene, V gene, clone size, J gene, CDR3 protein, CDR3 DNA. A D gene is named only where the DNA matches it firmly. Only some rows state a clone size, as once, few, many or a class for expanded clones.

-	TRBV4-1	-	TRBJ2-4	CASSQERQDHNLAKNIQYF	TGCGCTAGCAGCCAAGAGCGACAGGACCACAACCTAGCCAAAAACATTCAGTACTTC
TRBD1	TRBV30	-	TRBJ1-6	CAWSVTQKGQGNSPLHF	TGTGCCTGGAGCGTAACTCAGAAGGGACAGGGGAATTCACCCCTCCACTTT
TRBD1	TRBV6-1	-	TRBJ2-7	CASSPTGDYEQYF	TGTGCCAGCAGTCCGACAGGGGACTACGAGCAGTACTTC
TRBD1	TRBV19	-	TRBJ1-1	CASSRGPPGQENTEAFF	TGTGCCAGTAGTAGGGGGCCACCGGGACAGGAGAACACTGAAGCTTTCTTT
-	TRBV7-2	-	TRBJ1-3	CASSRSPRTGNTIYF	TGTGCCAGCAGCAGATCCCCGCGGACTGGAAACACCATATATTTT
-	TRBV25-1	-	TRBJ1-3	CASRSISSSTSGNTIYF	TGTGCCAGCAGATCCATTTCAAGCTCTACCTCTGGAAACACCATATATTTT
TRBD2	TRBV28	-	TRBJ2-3	CASSFQGRGGFTDTQYF	TGTGCCAGCAGTTTCCAGGGACGCGGGGGGTTCACAGATACGCAGTATTTT
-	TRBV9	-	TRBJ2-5	CASKVSGGRGGTQYF	TGTGCCAGCAAGGTCTCGGGTGGTAGGGGGGGGACCCAGTACTTC
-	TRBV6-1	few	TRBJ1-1	CASSVMDTLNTEAFF	TGTGCCAGCAGTGTTATGGACACCCTGAACACTGAAGCTTTCTTT
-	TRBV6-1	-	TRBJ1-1	CASRGGDLNTEAFF	TGTGCCAGCAGGGGGGGGGATTTGAACACTGAAGCTTTCTTT
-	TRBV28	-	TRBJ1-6	CASSFESSYNSPLHF	TGTGCCAGCAGTTTCGAGAGCTCCTATAATTCACCCCTCCACTTT
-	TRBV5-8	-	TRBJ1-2	CASSGGRGGNYGYTF	TGTGCCAGCAGCGGCGGCCGAGGGGGTAACTATGGCTACACCTTC
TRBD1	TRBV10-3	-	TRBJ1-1	CATGQVLNTEAFF	TGTGCCACCGGACAGGTGCTGAACACTGAAGCTTTCTTT
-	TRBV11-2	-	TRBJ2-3	CASSFGAPTDTQYF	TGTGCCAGCAGCTTTGGAGCGCCAACAGATACGCAGTATTTT
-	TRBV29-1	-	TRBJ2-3	CSVFWRAEDTQYF	TGCAGCGTCTTCTGGAGAGCAGAGGATACGCAGTATTTT
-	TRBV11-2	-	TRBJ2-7	CASSLDGLNFIRYEQYF	TGTGCCAGCAGCTTAGACGGTCTAAATTTTATTCGTTACGAGCAGTACTTC
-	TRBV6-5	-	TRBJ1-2	CASTASNDGDGYTF	TGTGCCAGCACCGCATCTAACGACGGAGATGGCTACACCTTC
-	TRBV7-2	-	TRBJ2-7	CASTPPDRPSYEQYF	TGTGCCAGCACACCTCCGGACAGACCCTCCTACGAGCAGTACTTC
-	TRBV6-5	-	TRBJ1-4	CASSPPQGGREKLFF	TGTGCCAGCAGTCCCCCCCAGGGCGGGAGAGAAAAACTGTTTTTT
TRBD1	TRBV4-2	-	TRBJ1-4	CASSPREGQGAQKLFF	TGTGCCAGCAGCCCTAGGGAAGGACAGGGGGCGCAAAAACTGTTTTTT
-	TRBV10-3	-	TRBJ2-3	CAITMGTPSGTDTQYF	TGTGCCATCACCATGGGGACTCCCTCCGGCACAGATACGCAGTATTTT
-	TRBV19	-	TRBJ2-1	CASSLGLYNEQFF	TGTGCCAGTAGTCTGGGGCTTTACAATGAGCAGTTCTTC
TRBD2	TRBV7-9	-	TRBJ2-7	CASSLSNTISGGDSYEQYF	TGTGCCAGCAGCTTATCAAATACAATTAGCGGGGGTGACTCCTACGAGCAGTACTTC
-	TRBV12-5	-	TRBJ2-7	CASGLVPQTYEQYF	TGTGCTAGTGGTTTGGTACCCCAGACCTACGAGCAGTACTTC
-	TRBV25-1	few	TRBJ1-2	CASSEGEGLEGYTF	TGTGCCAGCAGTGAAGGGGAGGGGCTTGAGGGCTACACCTTC
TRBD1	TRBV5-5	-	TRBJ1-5	CASRNGQGDQPQHF	TGTGCCAGCAGAAACGGACAGGGGGATCAGCCCCAGCATTTT
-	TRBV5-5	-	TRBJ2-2	CASSLGGVSDTGELFF	TGTGCCAGCAGCTTAGGGGGTGTGTCGGACACCGGGGAGCTGTTTTTT
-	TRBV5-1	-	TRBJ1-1	CASRSQDPWTEAFF	TGCGCCAGCCGCTCACAGGACCCGTGGACTGAAGCTTTCTTT
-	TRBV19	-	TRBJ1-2	CASRDRGDSSFRVFYGYTF	TGTGCCAGTAGGGATCGGGGGGACTCGAGCTTCCGAGTGTTCTATGGCTACACCTTC
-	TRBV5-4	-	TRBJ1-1	CASSLVGGGGPNTEAFF	TGTGCCAGCAGCTTGGTGGGGGGCGGGGGTCCGAACACTGAAGCTTTCTTT
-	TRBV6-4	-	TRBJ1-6	CASSDGAGPSSPLHF	TGTGCCAGCAGTGACGGGGCAGGGCCCAGCTCACCCCTCCACTTT
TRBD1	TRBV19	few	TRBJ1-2	CASSIDRTGANYGYTF	TGTGCCAGTAGTATAGATCGAACAGGGGCTAACTATGGCTACACCTTC
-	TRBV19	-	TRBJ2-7	CASSELGREILYEQYF	TGTGCCAGTAGTGAATTGGGCAGGGAAATCCTCTACGAGCAGTACTTC
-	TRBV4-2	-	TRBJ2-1	CASSQDLSASATDNEQFF	TGTGCCAGCAGCCAAGATTTGTCGGCCAGCGCAACCGACAATGAGCAGTTCTTC
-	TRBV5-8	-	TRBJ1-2	CASSLEQWRGYTF	TGTGCCAGCAGCTTGGAACAGTGGCGCGGCTACACCTTC
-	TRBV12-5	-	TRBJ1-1	CASGLRGNSTEAFF	TGTGCTAGTGGTTTGAGGGGGAACAGCACTGAAGCTTTCTTT
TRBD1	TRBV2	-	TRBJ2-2	CASRDRVNTGELFF	TGTGCCAGCAGAGACAGGGTAAACACCGGGGAGCTGTTTTTT
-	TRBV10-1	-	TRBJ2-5	CASSESTRKETQYF	TGCGCCAGCAGTGAGTCGACTCGAAAAGAGACCCAGTACTTC
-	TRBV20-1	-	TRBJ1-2	CSAGSHYGYTF	TGCAGTGCTGGGAGTCACTATGGCTACACCTTC
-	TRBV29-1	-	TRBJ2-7	CSVGGAGAMSYEQYF	TGCAGCGTTGGGGGGGCGGGGGCGATGTCCTACGAGCAGTACTTC
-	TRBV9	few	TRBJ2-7	CASSVEPSTGYEQYF	TGTGCCAGCAGCGTAGAACCCTCCACAGGCTACGAGCAGTACTTC
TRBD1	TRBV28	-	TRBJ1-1	CAIKQSSTGTGGTEAFF	TGTGCCATCAAACAATCATCTACCGGGACAGGGGGCACTGAAGCTTTCTTT
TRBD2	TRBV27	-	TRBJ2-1	CASSLGGLAGTYNEQFF	TGTGCCAGCAGTTTAGGGGGACTAGCGGGAACCTACAATGAGCAGTTCTTC
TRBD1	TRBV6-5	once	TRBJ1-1	CASSTGQGRGTEAFF	TGTGCCAGCAGTACCGGACAGGGCAGGGGCACTGAAGCTTTCTTT
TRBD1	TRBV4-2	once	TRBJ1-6	CASSQYQGANNSPLHF	TGTGCCAGCAGCCAATACCAGGGGGCAAATAATTCACCCCTCCACTTT
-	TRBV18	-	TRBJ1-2	CASSPPRRDAKTSGGSPTF	TGTGCCAGCTCACCACCGAGACGGGACGCAAAAACATCTGGGGGGTCGCCAACCTTC
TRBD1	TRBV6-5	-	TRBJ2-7	CASSMDRAGEQYF	TGTGCCAGCAGTATGGACAGGGCGGGGGAGCAGTACTTC
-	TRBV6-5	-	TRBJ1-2	CASSPDRTFVGYTF	TGTGCCAGCAGCCCCGACAGGACCTTCGTGGGCTACACCTTC
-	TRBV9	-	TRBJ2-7	CASSESGQWGNEQYF	TGTGCCAGCAGCGAATCCGGACAGTGGGGGAACGAGCAGTACTTC
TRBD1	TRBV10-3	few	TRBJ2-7	CAIRTGIPYEQYF	TGTGCCATCAGGACAGGGATACCTTACGAGCAGTACTTC
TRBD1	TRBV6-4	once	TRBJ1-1	CASSVVGGTGQAFF	TGTGCCAGCAGTGTTGTGGGCGGGACAGGCCAAGCTTTCTTT
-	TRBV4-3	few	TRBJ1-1	CASSQVRLAFF	TGCGCCAGCAGCCAAGTCCGGTTAGCTTTCTTT